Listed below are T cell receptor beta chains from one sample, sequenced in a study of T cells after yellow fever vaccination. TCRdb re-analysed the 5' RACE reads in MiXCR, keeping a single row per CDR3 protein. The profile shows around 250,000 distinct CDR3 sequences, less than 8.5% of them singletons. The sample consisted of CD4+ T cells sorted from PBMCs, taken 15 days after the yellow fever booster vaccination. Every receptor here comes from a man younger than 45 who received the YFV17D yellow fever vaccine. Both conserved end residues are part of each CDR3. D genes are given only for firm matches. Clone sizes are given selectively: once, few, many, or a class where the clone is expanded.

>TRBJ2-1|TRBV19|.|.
CASTSGVSIDEQFF
TGTGCCAGTACCTCTGGGGTTTCTATCGATGAGCAGTTCTTC
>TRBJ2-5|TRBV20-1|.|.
CSSAWLQAQSLETQYF
TGCAGCAGCGCCTGGTTACAGGCGCAATCTTTAGAGACCCAGTACTTC
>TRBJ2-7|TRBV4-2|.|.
CASSQTDGSGYEQYF
TGTGCCAGCAGCCAAACGGACGGGAGTGGATACGAGCAGTACTTC
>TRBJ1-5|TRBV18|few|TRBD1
CASSPATGGSNQPQHF
TGTGCCAGCTCACCCGCGACAGGGGGAAGCAATCAGCCCCAGCATTTT
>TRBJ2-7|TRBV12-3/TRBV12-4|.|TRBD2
CASSFTPPATSGAYEQYF
TGTGCCAGCAGTTTTACCCCTCCCGCGACTAGCGGGGCCTACGAGCAGTACTTC
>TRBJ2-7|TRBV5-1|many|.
CASSLGSAAIYEQYF
TGCGCCAGCAGCTTGGGATCGGCAGCTATCTACGAGCAGTACTTC
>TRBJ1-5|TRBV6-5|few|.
CASTISLNQPQHF
TGTGCCAGCACTATAAGTCTCAATCAGCCCCAGCATTTT
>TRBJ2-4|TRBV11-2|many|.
CASSYLTEAKNIQYF
TGTGCCAGCAGCTACCTCACCGAAGCCAAAAACATTCAGTACTTC
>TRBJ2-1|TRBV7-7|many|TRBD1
CASSLDRADNEQFF
TGTGCTAGCAGCTTGGACAGGGCCGACAATGAGCAGTTCTTC
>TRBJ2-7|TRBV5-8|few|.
CASSLGDSDYEQYF
TGTGCCAGCAGCTTGGGGGACTCTGACTACGAGCAGTACTTC
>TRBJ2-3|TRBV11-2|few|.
CASSLGSGLFQDTQYF
TGTGCCAGCAGCTTAGGTTCGGGACTTTTTCAAGATACGCAGTATTTT
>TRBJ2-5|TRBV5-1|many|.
CASKGGQRETQYF
TGCGCCAGCAAAGGTGGGCAAAGGGAGACCCAGTACTTC
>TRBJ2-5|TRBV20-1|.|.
CSATQGEVQETQYF
TGCAGTGCCACCCAGGGGGAGGTTCAAGAGACCCAGTACTTC
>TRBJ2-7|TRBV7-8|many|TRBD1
CASSRYLTGFDEQYF
TGTGCCAGCAGCCGCTACTTGACAGGGTTCGACGAGCAGTACTTC
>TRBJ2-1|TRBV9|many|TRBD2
CASSGGTRIGNEQFF
TGTGCCAGCAGCGGCGGGACTAGGATCGGCAATGAGCAGTTCTTC
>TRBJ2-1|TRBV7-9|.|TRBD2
CASSFSGGYNEQFF
TGTGCCAGCAGCTTTAGCGGGGGCTACAATGAGCAGTTCTTC
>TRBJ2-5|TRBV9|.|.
CASSVEGRREWETQYF
TGTGCCAGCAGCGTAGAGGGGAGGCGGGAATGGGAGACCCAGTACTTC
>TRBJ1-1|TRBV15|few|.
CATSRGGKNTEAFF
TGTGCCACCAGCAGAGGAGGGAAGAACACTGAAGCTTTCTTT
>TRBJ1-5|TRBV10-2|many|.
CASSDRGLGSNQPQHF
TGCGCCAGCAGTGACCGGGGGCTTGGAAGCAATCAGCCCCAGCATTTT
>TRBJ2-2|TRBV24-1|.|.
CATSRTGPTGELFF
TGTGCCACCAGTAGAACAGGGCCCACCGGGGAGCTGTTTTTT
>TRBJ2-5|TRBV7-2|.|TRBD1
CASSRETGAWGGETQYF
TGTGCCAGCAGCCGCGAAACAGGGGCATGGGGTGGAGAGACCCAGTACTTC
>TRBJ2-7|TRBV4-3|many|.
CASSQLTVAYEQYF
TGCGCCAGCAGCCAGCTCACGGTGGCCTACGAGCAGTACTTC
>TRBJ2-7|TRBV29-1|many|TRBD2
CSVRTSGRAEQYF
TGCAGCGTGAGGACTAGCGGGAGAGCCGAGCAGTACTTC
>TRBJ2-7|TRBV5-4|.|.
CASSLFQGPDSYEQYF
TGTGCCAGCAGCTTGTTTCAGGGTCCCGACTCCTACGAGCAGTACTTC
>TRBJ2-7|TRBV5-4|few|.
CASSLANNYEQYF
TGTGCCAGCAGCTTGGCCAACAACTACGAGCAGTACTTC
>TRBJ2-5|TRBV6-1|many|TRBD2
CASRAAGGKETQYF
TGTGCCAGCAGGGCAGCGGGAGGGAAAGAGACCCAGTACTTC
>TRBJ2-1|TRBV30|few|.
CARRGARYNEQFF
TGTGCTCGGAGGGGGGCCAGGTACAATGAGCAGTTCTTC
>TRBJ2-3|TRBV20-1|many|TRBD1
CSARRQGGDTQYF
TGCAGTGCTAGAAGACAGGGGGGAGATACGCAGTATTTT
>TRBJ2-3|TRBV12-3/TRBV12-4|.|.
CASSFQTLGAGNTDTQYF
TGTGCCAGCAGTTTTCAAACCCTTGGGGCAGGCAACACAGATACGCAGTATTTT
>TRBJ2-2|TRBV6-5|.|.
CASSYQRYGELFF
TGTGCCAGCAGTTACCAAAGATACGGGGAGCTGTTTTTT
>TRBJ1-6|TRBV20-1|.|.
CSARAGGHFDSPLHF
TGCAGTGCTAGAGCCGGGGGGCATTTTGATTCACCCCTCCACTTT
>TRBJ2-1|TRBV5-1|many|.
CASSLAQDNEQFF
TGCGCCAGCAGCTTGGCCCAAGACAATGAGCAGTTCTTC
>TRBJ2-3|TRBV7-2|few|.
CASTIPGGDTQYF
TGTGCCAGCACCATCCCCGGAGGGGATACGCAGTATTTT
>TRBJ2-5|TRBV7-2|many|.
CASRGRRETQYF
TGTGCCAGCAGGGGCCGACGAGAGACCCAGTACTTC
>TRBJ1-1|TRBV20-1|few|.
CSAREGRNFGSEAFF
TGCAGTGCTAGAGAAGGCAGGAATTTTGGGTCTGAAGCTTTCTTT